This T cell receptor beta chain was sequenced in a study of blood T cell repertoires in COVID-19. Source study methods: By means of reference gene primer amplification, nucleated cell counts were estimated. TCRdb's table, derived via immunoSEQ multiplex PCR, lists solely in-frame clones and lacks some. V, J and clone size derive from that table, while D and trimming were established from the DNA sequence. The data hold about 240,000 clones, with 87% observed a single time. The CDR3 totals 16 residues. V was pared by 2 bases and J by 4 bases, with 10 bases of the junction left unmatched. Per the germline V gene, CDR1 is LGHDT and CDR2 is YNNKEL (reference sequence).

The TCR was taken from a man aged 60-69 years who had recovered from COVID-19. J is TRBJ1-2 and V is TRBV3-1 (or the pseudogene TRBV3-2), with 7 bases identical to TRBD1. The material sequenced was peripheral blood. The CDR3 DNA sequence: TGTGCCAGCAGCCAAAGGACAGGCAAGGGAACCTATGGCTACACCTTC. Translated, it gives CASSQRTGKGTYGYTF.